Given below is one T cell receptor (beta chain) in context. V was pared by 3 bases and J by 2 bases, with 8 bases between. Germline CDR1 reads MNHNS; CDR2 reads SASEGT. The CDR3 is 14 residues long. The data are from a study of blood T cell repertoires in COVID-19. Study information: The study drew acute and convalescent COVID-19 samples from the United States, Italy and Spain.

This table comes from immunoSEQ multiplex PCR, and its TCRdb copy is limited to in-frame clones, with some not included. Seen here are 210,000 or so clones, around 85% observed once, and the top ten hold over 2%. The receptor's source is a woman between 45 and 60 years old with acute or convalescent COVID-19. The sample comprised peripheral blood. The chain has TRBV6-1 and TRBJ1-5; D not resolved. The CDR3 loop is CASSEFSGNQPQHF. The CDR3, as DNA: TGTGCCAGCAGTGAGTTCAGCGGCAATCAGCCCCAGCATTTT.